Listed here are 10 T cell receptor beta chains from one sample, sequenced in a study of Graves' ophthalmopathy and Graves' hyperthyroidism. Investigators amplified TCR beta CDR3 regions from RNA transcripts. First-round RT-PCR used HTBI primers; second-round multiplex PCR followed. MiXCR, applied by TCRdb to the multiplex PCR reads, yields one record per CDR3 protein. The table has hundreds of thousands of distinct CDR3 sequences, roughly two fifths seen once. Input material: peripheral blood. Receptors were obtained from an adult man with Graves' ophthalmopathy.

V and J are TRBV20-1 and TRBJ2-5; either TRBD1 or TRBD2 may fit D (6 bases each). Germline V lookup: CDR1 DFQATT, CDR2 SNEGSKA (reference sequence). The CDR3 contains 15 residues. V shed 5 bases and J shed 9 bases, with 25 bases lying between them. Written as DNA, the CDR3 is TGCAGTGCTCCTAGATGGGGGGCAGCCAATCAGCCCCAGTACTTC. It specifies CSAPRWGAANQPQYF.

The CDR3 is CSSEMRRAGETQYF. CDR3 DNA: TGCAGCAGTGAAATGAGGAGGGCGGGGGAGACCCAGTACTTC. The chain has TRBV29-1 and TRBJ2-5; perhaps TRBD2 as D (6 bases). Germline values: CDR1 SQVTM, CDR2 ANQGSEA. The CDR3 has 14 residues. The V gene lost 8 bases and the J gene lost 5 bases, with 21 bases spanning the gap.

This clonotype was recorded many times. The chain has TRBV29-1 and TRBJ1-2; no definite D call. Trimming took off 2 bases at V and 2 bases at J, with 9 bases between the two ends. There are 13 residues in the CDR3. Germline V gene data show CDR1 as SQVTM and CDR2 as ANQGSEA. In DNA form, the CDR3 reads TGCAGCGTTGAATGGCCCAGGAACTATGGCTACACCTTC. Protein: CSVEWPRNYGYTF.

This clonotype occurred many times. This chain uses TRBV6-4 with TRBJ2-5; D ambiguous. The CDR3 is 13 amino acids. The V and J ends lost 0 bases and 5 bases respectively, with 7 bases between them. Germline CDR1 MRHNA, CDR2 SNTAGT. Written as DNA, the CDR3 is TGTGCCAGCAGTGACTCTAGTTGGGAGACCCAGTACTTC. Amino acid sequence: CASSDSSWETQYF.

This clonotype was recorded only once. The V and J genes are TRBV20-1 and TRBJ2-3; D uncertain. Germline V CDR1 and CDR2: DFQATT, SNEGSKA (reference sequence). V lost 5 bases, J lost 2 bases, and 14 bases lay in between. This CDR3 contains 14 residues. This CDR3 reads CSAQNGPSTDTQYF. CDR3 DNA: TGCAGTGCTCAAAACGGCCCTTCCACAGATACGCAGTATTTT.

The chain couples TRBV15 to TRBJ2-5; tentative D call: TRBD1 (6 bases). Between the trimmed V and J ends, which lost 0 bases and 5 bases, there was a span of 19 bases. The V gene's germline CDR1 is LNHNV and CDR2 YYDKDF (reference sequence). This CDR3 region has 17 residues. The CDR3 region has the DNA TGTGCCACCAGCAGAGATCAAGCAGGACAGCCGGGGGAGACCCAGTACTTC. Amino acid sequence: CATSRDQAGQPGETQYF.

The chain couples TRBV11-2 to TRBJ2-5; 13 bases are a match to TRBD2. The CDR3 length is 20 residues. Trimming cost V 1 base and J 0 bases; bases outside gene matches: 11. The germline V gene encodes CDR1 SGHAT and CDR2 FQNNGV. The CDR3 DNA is TGTGCCAGCAGCTTAGGAACAGGGGGACTAGCGGGATTGTACCAAGAGACCCAGTACTTC. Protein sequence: CASSLGTGGLAGLYQETQYF.

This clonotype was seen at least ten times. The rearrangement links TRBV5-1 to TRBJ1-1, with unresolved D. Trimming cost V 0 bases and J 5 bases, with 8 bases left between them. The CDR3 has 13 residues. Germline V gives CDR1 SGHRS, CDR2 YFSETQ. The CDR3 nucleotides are TGCGCCAGCAGCTTGGTCACGGCGACTGAAGCTTTCTTT. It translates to CASSLVTATEAFF. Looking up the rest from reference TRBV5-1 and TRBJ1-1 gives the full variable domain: KAGVTQTPRYLIKTRGQQVTLSCSPISGHRSVSWYQQTPGQGLQFLFEYFSETQRNKGNFPGRFSGRQFSNSRSEMNVSTLELGDSALYLCASSLVTATEAFFGQGTRLTVV.

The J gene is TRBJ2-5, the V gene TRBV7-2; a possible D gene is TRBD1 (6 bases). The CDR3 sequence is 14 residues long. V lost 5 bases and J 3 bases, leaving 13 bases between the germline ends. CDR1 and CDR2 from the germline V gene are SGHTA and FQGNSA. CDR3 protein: CASSPGQLEETQYF. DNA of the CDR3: TGTGCCAGCAGCCCAGGACAGCTGGAAGAGACCCAGTACTTC.

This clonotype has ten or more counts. DNA of the CDR3: TGTGCCAGTATCAAAGGGACGGGGACGGTGAATGCTTTCTTT. This translates into CASIKGTGTVNAFF. This chain links TRBV19 with TRBJ1-1; tentative D call: TRBD1 (5 bases). The CDR3 is made up of 14 amino acids. CDR1 is LNHDA and CDR2 is SQIVND in the germline V gene (reference sequence). The ends were cut back, 7 bases at V and 11 bases at J, with 23 bases in the middle.